These 28 T cell receptor beta chains were sequenced from one sample in a study of blood T cell repertoires in COVID-19. Some clones are missing from TCRdb's copy, which holds only in-frame ones; the method was immunoSEQ multiplex PCR. Of about 220,000 clones listed, 88% are singletons. Sequenced material: PBMCs or T cells enriched from blood (not recorded which). Receptors were obtained from a woman aged 25 to 39 who had recovered from COVID-19.

This clone was counted a few times. DNA of the CDR3: TGTGCCAGCATGGGAGATAGCAATCAGCCCCAGCATTTT. Translated: CASMGDSNQPQHF. The V and J genes are TRBV2 and TRBJ1-5; D ambiguous. The CDR3 spans 13 residues. Trimming left V 7 bases short and J 0 bases short, with 7 bases between. The germline V gene encodes CDR1 SNHLY and CDR2 FYNNEI.

This clone showed up just a few times. The chain joins TRBV25-1 to TRBJ2-7; D call uncertain. The germline V and J ends were trimmed by 1 base and 2 bases, with 12 bases remaining between them. Germline V CDR1 and CDR2: MGHDK, SYGVNS. The CDR3 consists of 15 residues. CDR3 sequence: CASSEFTSFPYEQYF. CDR3 in DNA: TGTGCCAGCAGTGAATTTACCAGTTTCCCCTACGAGCAGTACTTC.

V and J are TRBV3-1 (or the pseudogene TRBV3-2) and TRBJ1-1, with 7 bases aligning to TRBD1. The CDR3 covers 15 residues. Germline V lookup: CDR1 LGHDT, CDR2 YNNKEL (reference sequence). V shed 3 bases, J shed 1 base, and the junction held 5 bases outside the gene matches. Here the CDR3 DNA reads TGTGCCAGCAGCCACCCGGGACAGACGAACACTGAAGCTTTCTTT. Its protein product is CASSHPGQTNTEAFF.

This clone was seen only a few times. The rearrangement uses TRBV2 and TRBJ2-3, with 9 bases aligning to TRBD2. Per the germline V gene, CDR1 is SNHLY and CDR2 is FYNNEI. With V trimmed by 6 bases and J by 3 bases, 4 bases remained unmatched. The CDR3 consists of 14 residues. The CDR3 DNA follows: TGTGCCAGCAGGGGTGGACTAGCGACAGATACGCAGTATTTT. Its protein is CASRGGLATDTQYF.

The chain combines TRBV3-1 (or the pseudogene TRBV3-2) with TRBJ1-5; D might be TRBD1 (5 bases). The V end was cut by 2 bases, the J end by 6 bases, with 8 bases between. Looked up from germline, CDR1 is LGHDT and CDR2 is YNNKEL (reference sequence). This CDR3 is built from 13 residues. The CDR3 spells CASSQFGGQPQHF. The CDR3 DNA follows: TGTGCCAGCAGCCAATTCGGGGGTCAGCCCCAGCATTTT.

The chain links TRBV21-1 to TRBJ2-3; the table gives TRBD2 as D, unverified against the DNA. TRBV21-1 has pseudogene status. There are 16 residues in the CDR3. CDR3 loop: CASSKAPGLAGDTQYF. The DNA of the CDR3 is TGTGCCAGCAGCAAAGCCCCAGGACTGGCAGGAGATACGCAGTATTTT.

The CDR3 nucleotides are TGCGCCAGCAGCTTGACAGGGGGGCAGCCCCAGCATTTT. Translation: CASSLTGGQPQHF. The chain joins TRBV5-1 to TRBJ1-5; 8 bases line up with TRBD1. With V trimmed by 1 base and J by 7 bases, 1 base remained unmatched. This CDR3 contains 13 residues. The germline V gene has CDR1 SGHRS and CDR2 YFSETQ.

The chain employs TRBV1 and TRBJ1-2. TRBV1 is labeled a pseudogene. This CDR3 spans 14 amino acids. CDR3 residues: CTSSPSQRDYGYTF. The DNA of the CDR3 is TGCACCAGCAGCCCCTCTCAGCGGGACTATGGCTACACCTTC.

V gene TRBV5-6 combines with J gene TRBJ1-4; D remains ambiguous. With 1 base removed from V and 8 bases from J, the gap between germline ends came to 12 bases. This CDR3 is built from 14 residues. Per the germline V gene, CDR1 is SGHDT and CDR2 is YYEEEE. The CDR3 reads CASSLTVSGEKLFF. CDR3 DNA sequence: TGTGCCAGCAGCTTGACAGTCTCAGGAGAAAAACTGTTTTTT.

This chain uses TRBV5-1 with TRBJ2-2; tentative D call: TRBD2 (5 bases). CDR1 SGHRS and CDR2 YFSETQ come from the germline V gene. The ends were cut back, 4 bases at V and 4 bases at J, with 8 bases in the middle. The CDR3 has 13 amino acids. This CDR3 reads CASSLGLTGELFF. CDR3 nucleotides: TGCGCCAGCAGCCTAGGACTCACCGGGGAGCTGTTTTTT.

The genes are TRBV11-2 and TRBJ2-4; D is uncertain. CDR3 length: 17 residues. Germline loops: CDR1 SGHAT, CDR2 FQNNGV. V gave up 5 bases and J gave up 1 base, with 18 bases separating them. This CDR3 is CASSPPSRVGAKNIQYF. The CDR3 DNA is TGTGCCAGCAGCCCACCTAGTCGAGTTGGGGCCAAAAACATTCAGTACTTC.

V gene TRBV3-1 (or the pseudogene TRBV3-2) combines with J gene TRBJ1-2, with D hard to call. From germline, CDR1 is LGHDT and CDR2 YNNKEL (reference sequence). This CDR3 contains 13 residues. Trimming left V 1 base short and J 6 bases short, with 9 bases between. Here the CDR3 reads CASSQGQRDGYTF. CDR3 sequence (DNA): TGTGCCAGCAGCCAAGGGCAGAGGGATGGCTACACCTTC.

This chain connects TRBV6-5 to TRBJ2-7; 7 bases match TRBD2. Trimming cost V 6 bases and J 1 base; bases outside gene matches: 6. In germline, CDR1 is MNHEY, CDR2 SVGAGI. This CDR3 region has 14 residues. The CDR3 here is CASRAGLLSYEQYF. The CDR3, as DNA: TGTGCCAGCAGAGCGGGGCTCTTATCCTACGAGCAGTACTTC.

V gene TRBV27 combines with J gene TRBJ2-3; 14 bases map to TRBD2. The germline V gene encodes CDR1 MNHEY and CDR2 SMNVEV (reference sequence). The CDR3 covers 17 residues. J was trimmed by 2 bases and V by 3 bases; bases with no gene match: 4. The CDR3 here is CASSLWTSGGTTDTQYF. The CDR3 nucleotides are TGTGCCAGCAGTTTGTGGACTAGCGGGGGGACCACAGATACGCAGTATTTT.

The rearrangement uses TRBV5-5 and TRBJ1-5; weak D call: TRBD1 (6 bases). Between the trimmed V and J ends, which lost 4 bases and 5 bases, there was a span of 16 bases. The CDR3 covers 15 residues. Germline values: CDR1 SGHKS, CDR2 YYEKEE (reference sequence). The CDR3 coding sequence is TGTGCCAGCAGCGTTACAGGGTCCGGCTATCAGCCCCAGCATTTT. Translation: CASSVTGSGYQPQHF.

V and J are TRBV29-1 and TRBJ2-3, with 9 bases matching TRBD1. Germline V gene sequence: CDR1 SQVTM, CDR2 ANQGSEA. The CDR3 consists of 15 residues. Trimming removed 7 bases from V and 0 bases from J; junction bases left unmatched: 8. CDR3 in DNA: TGCAGCGCGGACAGGGGACTTCCTAGCACAGATACGCAGTATTTT. This sequence encodes CSADRGLPSTDTQYF.

The chain employs TRBV19 and TRBJ1-5; 7 bases align to TRBD1. CDR1 LNHDA and CDR2 SQIVND come from the germline V gene (reference sequence). V shed 4 bases and J 2 bases; nucleotides not matched to a gene: 11. The CDR3 is 17 amino acids. The CDR3 is CASSSGTAGLGNQPQHF. Written as DNA, the CDR3 is TGTGCCAGTAGTAGCGGGACAGCCGGGTTAGGCAATCAGCCCCAGCATTTT.

The chain has TRBV5-1 and TRBJ1-2, with 9 nucleotides matching TRBD1. The CDR3 has 16 residues. Germline CDR1 and CDR2: SGHRS and YFSETQ. The J segment lost 4 bases and the V segment lost 4 bases, leaving 11 bases of the junction unmatched. The CDR3 loop is CASSVSPGQGGYGYTF. Written as DNA, the CDR3 is TGCGCCAGCAGCGTTAGTCCGGGACAGGGAGGCTATGGCTACACCTTC. The whole variable domain, remainder taken from reference TRBV5-1 and TRBJ1-2, is KAGVTQTPRYLIKTRGQQVTLSCSPISGHRSVSWYQQTPGQGLQFLFEYFSETQRNKGNFPGRFSGRQFSNSRSEMNVSTLELGDSALYLCASSVSPGQGGYGYTFGSGTRLTVV.

V and J are TRBV9 and TRBJ2-1; D may be TRBD1 (6 bases). Trimming cost V 4 bases and J 9 bases, with 11 bases left between them. The length of the CDR3 is 12 residues. Germline CDR1 is SGDLS and CDR2 is YYNGEE. The CDR3 loop is CASSLQGGEQFF. The CDR3, as DNA: TGTGCCAGCAGCTTACAGGGTGGTGAGCAGTTCTTC.

The chain uses TRBV15 and TRBJ1-2; 9 nucleotides align to TRBD1. The CDR3 sequence is 16 residues long. CDR1 and CDR2 from the germline V gene are LNHNV and YYDKDF (reference sequence). V shed 6 bases, J shed 3 bases, and the junction held 11 bases outside the gene matches. The CDR3 nucleotides are TGTGCCACCAGATACGGACCGGACAGGGGTTACTATGGCTACACCTTC. It yields the protein CATRYGPDRGYYGYTF.

V gene TRBV7-3 combines with J gene TRBJ2-1; tentative D call: TRBD1 (5 bases). Germline-derived CDR1 and CDR2 are SGHTA and FQGTGA. The CDR3 loop spans 13 amino acids. Trimming shortened V by 5 bases and J by 8 bases, and 13 bases separated the two germline ends. DNA for the CDR3: TGTGCCAGCAGCCCCCAGGGTGGCGATGAGCAGTTCTTC. Translation: CASSPQGGDEQFF.

The chain recombines TRBV7-8 with TRBJ1-2; maybe TRBD1 (5 bases). In germline, CDR1 is SGHVS, CDR2 FQNEAQ. Between the trimmed V and J ends, which lost 5 bases and 2 bases, there was a span of 15 bases. The CDR3 contains 15 residues. The CDR3 sequence: CASSQQASRNYGYTF. The CDR3 DNA reads TGTGCCAGCAGCCAACAGGCTAGTAGGAACTATGGCTACACCTTC.

The chain couples TRBV6-2 or TRBV6-3 to TRBJ1-2, with D maybe TRBD1 (6 bases). The V and J ends lost 0 bases and 4 bases respectively, with 15 bases between them. The CDR3 has 16 amino acids. The germline CDR1 and CDR2 sequences are MNHEY and SVGEGT. Written as DNA, the CDR3 is TGTGCCAGCAGTTACTCGACACAGGGCCTCACCTATGGCTACACCTTC. It yields the protein CASSYSTQGLTYGYTF.

The chain recombines TRBV18 with TRBJ1-1, with a tentative D call TRBD1 (6 bases). CDR3 size: 15 residues. V was pared by 6 bases and J by 1 base, with 15 bases between. Germline-derived CDR1 and CDR2 are KGHSH and LQKENI. In DNA form, the CDR3 reads TGTGCCAGCTCCACTTCGCAGGGACAGAACACTGAAGCTTTCTTT. Translated: CASSTSQGQNTEAFF.

The J gene is TRBJ2-1, the V gene TRBV18; 7 bases line up with TRBD1. The ends lost 3 bases at V and 7 bases at J; junction bases unmatched: 15. From germline, CDR1 is KGHSH and CDR2 LQKENI. This CDR3 is built from 17 residues. The CDR3 coding sequence is TGTGCCAGCTCACCTGACAGGGTGAAGGCTACTACAAATGAGCAGTTCTTC. This sequence encodes CASSPDRVKATTNEQFF.

This chain uses TRBV19 with TRBJ2-3, with 7 nucleotides matching TRBD2. V dropped 3 bases and J dropped 2; count of bases not matched to a gene: 5. The CDR3 totals 15 residues. CDR1 is LNHDA and CDR2 is SQIVND in the germline V gene (reference sequence). The CDR3 DNA reads TGTGCCAGTAGTATCGAGCGGGACCTCACAGATACGCAGTATTTT. It codes for CASSIERDLTDTQYF.

This chain links TRBV19 with TRBJ1-2, with TRBD1 matching over 10 bases. Germline V lookup: CDR1 LNHDA, CDR2 SQIVND (reference sequence). The CDR3 is made up of 16 amino acids. The V segment lost 4 bases and the J segment 4 bases; nucleotides outside the gene matches: 9. CDR3 DNA: TGTGCCAGTAGTACCGGGACAGGGGCCCTAGGCTATGGCTACACCTTC. It specifies CASSTGTGALGYGYTF.

The chain has TRBV7-8 and TRBJ1-5, with D tentatively TRBD1 (5 bases). The germline V gene has CDR1 SGHVS and CDR2 FQNEAQ. The ends were cut back, 5 bases at V and 3 bases at J, with 14 bases in the middle. The CDR3 runs to 15 residues. The CDR3 region has the DNA TGTGCCAGCAGCCGTCGGCCGGGGGTCAATCAGCCCCAGCATTTT. It specifies CASSRRPGVNQPQHF.